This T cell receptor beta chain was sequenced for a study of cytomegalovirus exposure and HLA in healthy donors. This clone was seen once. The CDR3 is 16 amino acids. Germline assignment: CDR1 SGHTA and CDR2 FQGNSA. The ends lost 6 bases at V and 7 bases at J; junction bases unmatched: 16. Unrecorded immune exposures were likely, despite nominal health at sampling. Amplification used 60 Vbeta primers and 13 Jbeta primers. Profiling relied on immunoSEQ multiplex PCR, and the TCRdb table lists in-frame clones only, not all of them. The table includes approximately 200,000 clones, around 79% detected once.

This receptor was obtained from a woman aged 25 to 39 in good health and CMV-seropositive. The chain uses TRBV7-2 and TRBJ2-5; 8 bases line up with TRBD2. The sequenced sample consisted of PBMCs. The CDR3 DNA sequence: TGTGCCAGCAGTAATGCGGGAGGTTCGGATACGGTGACCCAGTACTTC. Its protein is CASSNAGGSDTVTQYF.